This entry lists 14 T cell receptor beta chains sequenced from one sample in a study of blood T cell repertoires in COVID-19. Data came from immunoSEQ multiplex PCR; TCRdb stores just in-frame clones and leaves some out. The sample has some 280,000 clones; 75% to 90% are singletons. Input material: peripheral blood. These receptors were obtained from a woman under 40 with active or convalescent COVID-19.

A note on this clone: Additional DNA sequences in this sample encode the identical CDR3. The V call is TRBV18, the J call TRBJ1-5, with 9 bases aligning to TRBD1. Germline loops: CDR1 KGHSH, CDR2 LQKENI. The CDR3 has 14 amino acids. With V trimmed by 3 bases and J by 4 bases, 1 base remained unmatched. In DNA, the CDR3 is TGTGCCAGCTCACCGGGACAGGGAAATCAGCCCCAGCATTTT. Its translation is CASSPGQGNQPQHF.

This chain links TRBV19 with TRBJ1-6, with 7 bases fitting TRBD1. The germline V gene has CDR1 LNHDA and CDR2 SQIVND (reference sequence). V gave up 5 bases and J gave up 8 bases; unmatched junction bases: 6. This CDR3 comprises 14 residues. The CDR3: CASSLWTGDSPLHF. CDR3 coding DNA: TGTGCCAGTAGTCTATGGACAGGAGATTCACCCCTCCACTTT. Full variable domain (rest looked up from reference TRBV19 and TRBJ1-6): DGGITQSPKYLFRKEGQNVTLSCEQNLNHDAMYWYRQDPGQGLRLIYYSQIVNDFQKGDIAEGYSVSREKKESFPLTVTSAQKNPTAFYLCASSLWTGDSPLHFGNGTRLTVT.

The V and J genes are TRBV15 and TRBJ1-3; 7 bases fit TRBD1. The J segment lost 4 bases and the V segment lost 4 bases, leaving 7 bases of the junction unmatched. Germline V lookup: CDR1 LNHNV, CDR2 YYDKDF (reference sequence). The CDR3 loop spans 15 amino acids. The CDR3 bases are TGTGCCACCAGCACAGGGACAGTCGGAGGAAACACCATATATTTT. Amino acid sequence: CATSTGTVGGNTIYF.

This rearrangement joins TRBV6-5 to TRBJ2-1; TRBD1 matches 7 bases. The CDR3 spans 15 residues. Germline CDR1 MNHEY, CDR2 SVGAGI. Losses at the gene ends were 5 bases for V and 0 bases for J; bases not matched to a gene: 4. Here the CDR3 reads CASSRDRPSYNEQFF. The CDR3 nucleotides are TGTGCCAGCAGTCGGGACAGACCCTCCTACAATGAGCAGTTCTTC.

The chain links TRBV2 to TRBJ1-2; 7 nucleotides align to TRBD1. In germline, CDR1 is SNHLY, CDR2 FYNNEI. J gave up 5 bases and V 7 bases, and 19 bases lay outside the gene matches. This CDR3 has 17 amino acids. CDR3 sequence reads: CASTSPRQGINGYGYTF. For the CDR3, the DNA is TGTGCCAGCACCTCGCCCAGACAGGGAATTAATGGATATGGCTACACCTTC.

Turning to this clone: Additional DNA sequences in this sample encode the identical CDR3. J is TRBJ2-2 and V is TRBV19, with 7 bases aligning to TRBD1. This CDR3 contains 15 residues. The J segment lost 2 bases and the V segment lost 3 bases, leaving 3 bases of the junction unmatched. Germline V lookup: CDR1 LNHDA, CDR2 SQIVND (reference sequence). Here the CDR3 DNA reads TGTGCCAGTAGTATCAGACAGGGAAACACCGGGGAGCTGTTTTTT. Protein: CASSIRQGNTGELFF.

J is TRBJ1-1 and V is TRBV11-2; the match to TRBD1 covers 9 bases. V lost 5 bases, J lost 1 base, and 8 bases stayed unmatched. CDR3 size: 16 residues. Germline CDR1 is SGHAT and CDR2 is FQNNGV. CDR3: CASSPIWGQGNTEAFF. CDR3 bases: TGTGCCAGCAGCCCCATCTGGGGACAGGGGAACACTGAAGCTTTCTTT.

The chain joins TRBV7-6 to TRBJ2-7; D perhaps matches TRBD1 (5 bases). The CDR3 runs 15 residues. V lost 2 bases and J lost 6, with 17 bases in between. Germline V gene sequence: CDR1 SGHVS, CDR2 FNYEAQ. The CDR3 here is CASSLKVGQGSEQYF. In nucleotides, the CDR3 is TGTGCCAGCAGCTTAAAGGTCGGGCAGGGATCCGAGCAGTACTTC.

The rearrangement links TRBV18 to TRBJ2-5; 8 nucleotides align to TRBD1. V dropped 3 bases and J dropped 5; count of bases not matched to a gene: 8. The CDR3 contains 15 residues. Germline V CDR1 and CDR2: KGHSH, LQKENI. The CDR3 loop is CASSPVSSGGETQYF. CDR3 in DNA: TGTGCCAGCTCACCTGTTTCGTCAGGGGGCGAGACCCAGTACTTC.

V usage is TRBV24-1 and J usage is TRBJ1-2; TRBD1 might be the D (5 bases). CDR1 KGHDR and CDR2 SFDVKD come from the germline V gene. V was trimmed by 3 bases and J by 6 bases, leaving 13 bases between them. The CDR3 loop spans 14 amino acids. CDR3 region: CATSDPRDLNGYTF. CDR3 bases: TGTGCCACCAGTGATCCCCGGGACTTAAATGGCTACACCTTC.

The chain employs TRBV9 and TRBJ2-5, with a tentative D call TRBD1 (5 bases). The V gene lost 3 bases and the J gene lost 5 bases, with 11 bases spanning the gap. The CDR3 runs 13 residues. The germline V gene encodes CDR1 SGDLS and CDR2 YYNGEE. The CDR3 nucleotides are TGTGCCAGCAGCGCCCAGGGATTTGAGACCCAGTACTTC. Protein: CASSAQGFETQYF.

Worth noting for this clone: At one boundary the junction diverges from the germline segment, which might be a read error. CDR3 loop: CASSPASGTGGQETQYF. For the CDR3, the DNA is TGTGCTAGCAGCCCGGCATCCGGGACAGGGGGGCAAGAGACCCAGTACTTC. The gene calls are TRBV7-7 and TRBJ2-5, with 11 nucleotides matching TRBD1. CDR1 is SSHAT, CDR2 FNYEAQ, per germline (reference sequence). The CDR3 has 17 residues. The full variable domain, rest sourced from reference TRBV7-7 and TRBJ2-5, is GAGVSQSPRYKVTKRGQDVTLRCDPISSHATLYWYQQALGQGPEFLTYFNYEAQPDKSGLPSDRFSAERPEGSISTLTIQRTEQRDSAMYRCASSPASGTGGQETQYFGPGTRLLVL.

The chain employs TRBV13 and TRBJ1-1; TRBD1 matches at 8 bases. Germline CDR1 PRHDT, CDR2 FYEKMQ (reference sequence). The CDR3 covers 13 residues. Trimming took 3 bases from V and 4 from J; bases not matched to a gene: 1. CDR3 nucleotide sequence: TGTGCCAGCAGCTTTCAGGGGGCCACTGAAGCTTTCTTT. It codes for CASSFQGATEAFF.

V gene TRBV29-1 combines with J gene TRBJ2-1, with TRBD1 as a possible D gene (5 bases). The CDR3 runs to 12 residues. Deletions cut 7 bases from V and 9 bases from J, with 16 bases between. Germline V gene data show CDR1 as SQVTM and CDR2 as ANQGSEA. CDR3 DNA: TGCAGCGCCAACTCAGGGTCGGGTGAGCAGTTCTTC. Residues: CSANSGSGEQFF.